This record covers a single T cell receptor (beta chain). V shed 2 bases and J shed 6 bases, with 17 bases lying between them. Germline CDR1 MNHNY, CDR2 SVGAGI (reference sequence). The CDR3 runs 16 residues. Per the study methods: By means of reference gene primer amplification, nucleated cell counts were estimated. TCRdb's table, derived via immunoSEQ multiplex PCR, lists solely in-frame clones and lacks some. That table supplies the V and J calls and clone size; D and trimming were determined from the DNA. This table has about 170,000 clones, 83% appearing once. This specimen belongs to a study of blood T cell repertoires in COVID-19. Turning to the study itself: The United States, Italy and Spain provided the acute and convalescent COVID-19 samples. PBMCs, B-cell-depleted T cells, or T cells were the source of the cDNA or gDNA that made up the material.

The chain has TRBV6-6 and TRBJ1-5; D perhaps matches TRBD1 (6 bases). This receptor was identified in an elderly woman with acute or convalescent COVID-19. Material for sequencing was peripheral blood. The chain's CDR3 is CASSYREGGGSQPQHF. In nucleotides, the CDR3 is TGTGCCAGCAGTTACAGAGAAGGCGGGGGCAGTCAGCCCCAGCATTTT.